This entry lists 9 T cell receptor beta chains sequenced from one sample in a study of shared clonotypes between healthy human individuals. Libraries were prepared by immunoSEQ multiplex PCR; TCRdb keeps only in-frame clonotypes and omits some of them. In the table there are about 180,000 clones, 90% to 95% of which are singletons. Sequencing was carried out using naive CD4+ T cells sorted from blood. As to subset: CD45RA+ positively selected. These receptors were obtained from a woman in her twenties or thirties in good health.

J is TRBJ1-5 and V is TRBV28, with 8 bases matching TRBD1. V lost 5 bases and J lost 7; bases outside the gene matches: 4. Germline values: CDR1 MDHEN, CDR2 SYDVKM. This CDR3 is built from 13 residues. The CDR3 region is CASSGQGRQPQHF. In DNA, the CDR3 is TGTGCCAGCAGTGGACAGGGACGACAGCCCCAGCATTTT. Combining the CDR3 with reference TRBV28 and TRBJ1-5 gives the whole variable domain DVKVTQSSRYLVKRTGEKVFLECVQDMDHENMFWYRQDPGLGLRLIYFSYDVKMKEKGDIPEGYSVSREKKERFSLILESASTNQTSMYLCASSGQGRQPQHFGDGTRLSIL.

The chain carries TRBV7-9 and TRBJ2-7; possibly TRBD1 for D (6 bases). The CDR3 totals 13 residues. Germline assignment: CDR1 SEHNR and CDR2 FQNEAQ (reference sequence). The V end lost 5 bases, the J end lost 4 bases, and 12 bases lay between the germline ends. The CDR3 reads CASSLTQGYEQYF. The CDR3 DNA is TGTGCCAGCAGCCTGACACAGGGATACGAGCAGTACTTC.

CDR3 amino acids: CASSASGVGYNEQFF. The CDR3 region has the DNA TGTGCCAGCAGCGCTAGCGGGGTTGGGTACAATGAGCAGTTCTTC. The V and J genes are TRBV5-6 and TRBJ2-1; 9 nucleotides match TRBD2. Germline-derived CDR1 and CDR2 are SGHDT and YYEEEE. The CDR3 is 15 residues long. V dropped 4 bases and J dropped 4; count of bases not matched to a gene: 6.

CDR3 DNA sequence: TGTGCCAGCAGCTTTGGGGGCCAGCCGGGTTGGAGTGAGCAGTTCTTC. The encoded protein is CASSFGGQPGWSEQFF. This sequence joins TRBV7-3 and TRBJ2-1, with a weak D call TRBD1 (6 bases). From germline, CDR1 is SGHTA and CDR2 FQGTGA. This CDR3 contains 16 residues. V was clipped by 3 bases and J by 9 bases, with 21 bases between them. Together with reference TRBV7-3 and TRBJ2-1, the CDR3 gives the full variable domain: GAGVSQTPSNKVTEKGKYVELRCDPISGHTALYWYRQSLGQGPEFLIYFQGTGAADDSGLPNDRFFAVRPEGSVSTLKIQRTERGDSAVYLCASSFGGQPGWSEQFFGPGTRLTVL.

This clone came up a few times. This chain links TRBV18 with TRBJ1-2; 8 bases fit TRBD1. The V gene end was trimmed by 2 bases and the J gene end by 5 bases; junction bases not matched to a gene: 7. CDR1 is KGHSH, CDR2 LQKENI, per germline. The CDR3 totals 15 residues. The CDR3 region is CASSPLGTGNYGYTF. Here the CDR3 DNA reads TGTGCCAGCTCACCATTAGGGACAGGAAATTATGGCTACACCTTC.

The chain uses TRBV28 and TRBJ1-4; D gene ambiguous. Trimming removed 8 bases from V and 0 bases from J, with 16 bases in between. The CDR3 extends over 16 amino acids. Germline CDR1 is MDHEN and CDR2 is SYDVKM. CDR3 DNA: TGTGCCAGCTGCCACGCTAGGGCGGCAACTAATGAAAAACTGTTTTTT. The encoded protein is CASCHARAATNEKLFF.

The chain joins TRBV6-5 to TRBJ1-2, with a tentative D call TRBD1 (6 bases). The CDR3 extends over 15 amino acids. Trimming took 5 bases from V and 8 from J, leaving 21 bases between them. Germline-derived CDR1 and CDR2 are MNHEY and SVGAGI. The CDR3 reads CASSNLGGGAGGYTF. The DNA for the CDR3 is TGTGCCAGCAGTAACCTCGGCGGGGGCGCCGGCGGCTACACCTTC.

This clone was observed a single time. The chain is built from TRBV19 and TRBJ2-3; D is perhaps TRBD2 (5 bases). The CDR3 is made up of 13 amino acids. V was trimmed by 5 bases and J by 5 bases, leaving 11 bases between them. The germline V gene encodes CDR1 LNHDA and CDR2 SQIVND (reference sequence). In DNA, the CDR3 is TGTGCCAGTAGTTCGCAGGAGGTAGATACGCAGTATTTT. As protein: CASSSQEVDTQYF.

V gene TRBV2 combines with J gene TRBJ2-7; maybe TRBD1 (5 bases). Germline CDR1 SNHLY, CDR2 FYNNEI. Deletions cut 0 bases from V and 4 bases from J, with 22 bases between. The CDR3 runs 18 residues. The CDR3 DNA reads TGTGCCAGCAGTGAAGCCAGGGTGGGGCAGGTACTTCCTTACGAGCAGTACTTC. This gives the protein CASSEARVGQVLPYEQYF.